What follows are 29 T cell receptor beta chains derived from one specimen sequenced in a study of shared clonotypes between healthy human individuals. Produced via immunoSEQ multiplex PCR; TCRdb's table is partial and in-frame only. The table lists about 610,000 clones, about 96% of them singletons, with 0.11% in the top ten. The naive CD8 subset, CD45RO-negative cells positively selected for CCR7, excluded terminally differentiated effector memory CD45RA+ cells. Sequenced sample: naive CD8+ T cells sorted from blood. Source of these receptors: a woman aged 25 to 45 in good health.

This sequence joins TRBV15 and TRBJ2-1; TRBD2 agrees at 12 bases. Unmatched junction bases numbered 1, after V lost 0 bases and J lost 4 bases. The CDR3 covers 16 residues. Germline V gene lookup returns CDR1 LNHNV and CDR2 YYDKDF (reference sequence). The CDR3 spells CATSRELAGGYNEQFF. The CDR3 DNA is TGTGCCACCAGCAGAGAGCTAGCGGGAGGGTACAATGAGCAGTTCTTC.

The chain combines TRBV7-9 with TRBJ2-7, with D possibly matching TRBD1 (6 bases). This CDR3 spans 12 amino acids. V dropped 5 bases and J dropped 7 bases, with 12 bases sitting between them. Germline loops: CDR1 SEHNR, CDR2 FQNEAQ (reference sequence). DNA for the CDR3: TGTGCCAGCAGCCCTACAGGGTGGGAGCAGTACTTC. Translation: CASSPTGWEQYF.

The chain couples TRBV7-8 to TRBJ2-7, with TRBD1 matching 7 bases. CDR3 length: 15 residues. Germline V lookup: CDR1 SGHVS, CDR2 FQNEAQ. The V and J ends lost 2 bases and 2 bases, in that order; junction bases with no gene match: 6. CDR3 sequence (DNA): TGTGCCAGCAGCTTATACCGGGACAGAGCCTACGAGCAGTACTTC. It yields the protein CASSLYRDRAYEQYF.

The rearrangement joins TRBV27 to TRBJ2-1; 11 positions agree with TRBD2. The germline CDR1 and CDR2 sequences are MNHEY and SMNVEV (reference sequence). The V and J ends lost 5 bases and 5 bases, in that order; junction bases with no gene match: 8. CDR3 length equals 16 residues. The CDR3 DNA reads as TGTGCCAGCAGTACACCGGGACTAGCGGATCACAATGAGCAGTTCTTC. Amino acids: CASSTPGLADHNEQFF.

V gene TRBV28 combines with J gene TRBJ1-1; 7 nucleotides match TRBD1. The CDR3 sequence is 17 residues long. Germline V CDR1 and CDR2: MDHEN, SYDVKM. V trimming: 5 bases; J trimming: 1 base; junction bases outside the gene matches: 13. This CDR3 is CASSLLDRASRNTEAFF. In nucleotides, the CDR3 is TGTGCCAGCAGTCTCCTCGACAGGGCCTCCAGGAACACTGAAGCTTTCTTT.

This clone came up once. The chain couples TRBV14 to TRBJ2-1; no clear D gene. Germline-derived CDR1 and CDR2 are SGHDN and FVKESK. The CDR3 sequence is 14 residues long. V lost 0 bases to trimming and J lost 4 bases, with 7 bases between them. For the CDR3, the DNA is TGTGCCAGCAGCCAAGATTGGAGTTACAATGAGCAGTTCTTC. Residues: CASSQDWSYNEQFF.

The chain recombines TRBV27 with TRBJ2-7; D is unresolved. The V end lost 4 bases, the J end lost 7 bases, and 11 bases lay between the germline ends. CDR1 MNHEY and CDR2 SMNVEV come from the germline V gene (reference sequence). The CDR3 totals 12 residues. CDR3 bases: TGTGCCAGCAGTTCCGCCGCCGGTGAGCAGTACTTC. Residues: CASSSAAGEQYF.

The CDR3 DNA sequence: TGCGCCAGCAGCTTGGCCTCAGGGAGAATGTACGAGCAGTACTTC. The encoded protein is CASSLASGRMYEQYF. The chain is built from TRBV5-1 and TRBJ2-7; the D gene could be TRBD1 or TRBD2 (5 bases each). Trimming shortened V by 0 bases and J by 4 bases, and 14 bases separated the two germline ends. This CDR3 is 15 amino acids long. CDR1 SGHRS and CDR2 YFSETQ come from the germline V gene. Full variable domain (outside the CDR3, taken from reference TRBV5-1 and TRBJ2-7): KAGVTQTPRYLIKTRGQQVTLSCSPISGHRSVSWYQQTPGQGLQFLFEYFSETQRNKGNFPGRFSGRQFSNSRSEMNVSTLELGDSALYLCASSLASGRMYEQYFGPGTRLTVT.

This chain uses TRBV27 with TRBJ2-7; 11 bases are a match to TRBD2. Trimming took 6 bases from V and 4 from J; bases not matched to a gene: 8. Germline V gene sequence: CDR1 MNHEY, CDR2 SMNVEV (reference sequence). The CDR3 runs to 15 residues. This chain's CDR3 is CASSQTGLAEYEQYF. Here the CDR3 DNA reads TGTGCCAGCAGCCAAACGGGACTAGCGGAGTACGAGCAGTACTTC.

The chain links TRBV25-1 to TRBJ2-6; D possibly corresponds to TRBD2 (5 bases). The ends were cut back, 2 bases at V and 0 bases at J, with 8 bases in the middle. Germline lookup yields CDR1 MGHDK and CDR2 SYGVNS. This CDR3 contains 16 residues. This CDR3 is CASSEVGSSGANVLTF. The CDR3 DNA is TGTGCCAGCAGTGAAGTAGGGAGCTCTGGGGCCAACGTCCTGACTTTC.

CDR3 loop: CASSSLSGGYHNEQFF. For the CDR3, the DNA is TGTGCCAGCAGCTCTCTGAGCGGGGGGTATCACAATGAGCAGTTCTTC. The chain carries TRBV13 and TRBJ2-1; TRBD2 matches 9 bases. With V trimmed by 4 bases and J by 5 bases, 9 bases remained unmatched. The CDR3 has 16 amino acids. Germline lookup yields CDR1 PRHDT and CDR2 FYEKMQ (reference sequence).

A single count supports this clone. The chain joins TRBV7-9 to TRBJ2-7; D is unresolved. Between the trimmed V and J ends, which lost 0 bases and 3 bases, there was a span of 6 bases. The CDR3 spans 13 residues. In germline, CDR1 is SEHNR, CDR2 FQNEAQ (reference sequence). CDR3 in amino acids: CASSLAVIYEQYF. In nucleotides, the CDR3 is TGTGCCAGCAGCTTAGCGGTAATCTACGAGCAGTACTTC.

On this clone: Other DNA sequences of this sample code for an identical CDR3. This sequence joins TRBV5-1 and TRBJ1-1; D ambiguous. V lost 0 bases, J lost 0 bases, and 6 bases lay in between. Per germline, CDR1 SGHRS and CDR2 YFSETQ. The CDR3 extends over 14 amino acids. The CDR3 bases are TGCGCCAGCAGCTTGGACAGAATGAACACTGAAGCTTTCTTT. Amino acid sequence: CASSLDRMNTEAFF.

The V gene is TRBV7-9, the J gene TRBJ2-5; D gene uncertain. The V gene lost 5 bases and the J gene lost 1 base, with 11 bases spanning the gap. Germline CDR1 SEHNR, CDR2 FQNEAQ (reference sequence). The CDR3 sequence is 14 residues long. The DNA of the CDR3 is TGTGCCAGCAGCAACCATCGCAGCCAAGAGACCCAGTACTTC. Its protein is CASSNHRSQETQYF.

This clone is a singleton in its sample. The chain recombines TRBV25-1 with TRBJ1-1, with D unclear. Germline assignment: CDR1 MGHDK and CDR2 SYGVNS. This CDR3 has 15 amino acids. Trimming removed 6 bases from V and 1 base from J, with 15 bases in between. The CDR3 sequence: CASRGTKTGNTEAFF. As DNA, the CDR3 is TGTGCCAGCAGGGGTACGAAGACGGGGAACACTGAAGCTTTCTTT. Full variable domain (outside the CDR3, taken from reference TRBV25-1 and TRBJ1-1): EADIYQTPRYLVIGTGKKITLECSQTMGHDKMYWYQQDPGMELHLIHYSYGVNSTEKGDLSSESTVSRIRTEHFPLTLESARPSHTSQYLCASRGTKTGNTEAFFGQGTRLTVV.

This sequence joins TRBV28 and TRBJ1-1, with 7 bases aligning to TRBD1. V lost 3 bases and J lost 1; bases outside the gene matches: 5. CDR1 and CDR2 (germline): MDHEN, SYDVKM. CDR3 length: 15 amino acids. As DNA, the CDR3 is TGTGCCAGCAGTTTCCCCCGACAGGGGAACACTGAAGCTTTCTTT. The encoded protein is CASSFPRQGNTEAFF.

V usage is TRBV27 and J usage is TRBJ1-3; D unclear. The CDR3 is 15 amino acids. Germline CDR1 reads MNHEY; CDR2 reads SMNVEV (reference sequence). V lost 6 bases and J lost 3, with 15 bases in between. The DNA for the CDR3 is TGTGCCAGCAGCCCCACCCCGGGTTTTGGAAACACCATATATTTT. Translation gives CASSPTPGFGNTIYF.

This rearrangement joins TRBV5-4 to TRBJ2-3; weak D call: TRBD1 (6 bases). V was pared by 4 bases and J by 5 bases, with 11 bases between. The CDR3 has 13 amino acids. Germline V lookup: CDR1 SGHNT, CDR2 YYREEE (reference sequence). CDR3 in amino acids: CASSPGVVDTQYF. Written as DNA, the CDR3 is TGTGCCAGCAGCCCAGGGGTTGTAGATACGCAGTATTTT.

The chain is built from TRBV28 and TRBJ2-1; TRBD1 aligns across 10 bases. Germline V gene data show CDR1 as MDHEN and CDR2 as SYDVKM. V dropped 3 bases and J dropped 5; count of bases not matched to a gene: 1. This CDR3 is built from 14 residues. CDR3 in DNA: TGTGCCAGCAGTTTGGGGACAGGGGACAATGAGCAGTTCTTC. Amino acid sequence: CASSLGTGDNEQFF.

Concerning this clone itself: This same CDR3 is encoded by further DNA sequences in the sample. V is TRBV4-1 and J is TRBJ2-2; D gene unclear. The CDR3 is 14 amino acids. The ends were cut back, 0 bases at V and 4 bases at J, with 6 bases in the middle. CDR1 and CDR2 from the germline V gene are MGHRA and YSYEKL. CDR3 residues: CASSQDRGTGELFF. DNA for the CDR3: TGCGCCAGCAGCCAAGATCGCGGCACCGGGGAGCTGTTTTTT.

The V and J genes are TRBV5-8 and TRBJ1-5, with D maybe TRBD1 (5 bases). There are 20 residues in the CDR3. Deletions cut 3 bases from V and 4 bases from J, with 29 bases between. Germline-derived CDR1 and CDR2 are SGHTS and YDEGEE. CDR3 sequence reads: CASSYRRGLQEFHRNQPQHF. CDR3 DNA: TGTGCCAGCAGCTATCGACGGGGGTTACAGGAGTTCCACCGAAATCAGCCCCAGCATTTT.

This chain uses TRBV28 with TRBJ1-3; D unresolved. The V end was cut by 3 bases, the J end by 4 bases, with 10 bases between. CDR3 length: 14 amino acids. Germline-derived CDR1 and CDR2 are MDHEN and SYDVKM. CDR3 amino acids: CASSFAGIGNTIYF. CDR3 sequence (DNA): TGTGCCAGCAGTTTCGCTGGGATCGGAAACACCATATATTTT.

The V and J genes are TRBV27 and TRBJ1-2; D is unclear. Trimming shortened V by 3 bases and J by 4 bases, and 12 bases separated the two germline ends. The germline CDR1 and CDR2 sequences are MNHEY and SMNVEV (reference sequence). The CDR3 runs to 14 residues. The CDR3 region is CASSFLEGAYGYTF. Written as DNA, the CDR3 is TGTGCCAGCAGTTTTCTCGAGGGCGCCTATGGCTACACCTTC.

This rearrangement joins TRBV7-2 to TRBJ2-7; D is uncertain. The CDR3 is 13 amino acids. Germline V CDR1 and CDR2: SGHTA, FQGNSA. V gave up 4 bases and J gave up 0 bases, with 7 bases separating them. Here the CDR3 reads CASSSPLSYEQYF. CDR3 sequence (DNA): TGTGCCAGCAGCTCCCCCCTCTCCTACGAGCAGTACTTC.

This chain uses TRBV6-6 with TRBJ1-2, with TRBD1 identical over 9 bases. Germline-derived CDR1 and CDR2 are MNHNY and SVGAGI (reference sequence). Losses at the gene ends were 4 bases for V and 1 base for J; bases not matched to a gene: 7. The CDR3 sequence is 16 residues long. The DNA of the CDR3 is TGTGCCAGCAGTTCAAACCGGGACAGGGATAACTATGGCTACACCTTC. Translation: CASSSNRDRDNYGYTF.

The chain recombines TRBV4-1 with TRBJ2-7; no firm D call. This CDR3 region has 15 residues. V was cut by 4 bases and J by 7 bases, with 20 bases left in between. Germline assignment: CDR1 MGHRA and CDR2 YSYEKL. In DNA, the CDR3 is TGCGCCAGCAGCCCAACTTTAGGACCGGGTGGAGAGCAGTACTTC. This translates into CASSPTLGPGGEQYF.

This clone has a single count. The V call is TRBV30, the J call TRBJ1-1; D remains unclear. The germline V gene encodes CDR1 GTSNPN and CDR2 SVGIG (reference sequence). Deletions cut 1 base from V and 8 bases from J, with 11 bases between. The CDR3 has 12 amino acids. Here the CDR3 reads CAWSGKGLEAFF. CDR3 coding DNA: TGTGCCTGGAGTGGGAAAGGGCTAGAAGCTTTCTTT.

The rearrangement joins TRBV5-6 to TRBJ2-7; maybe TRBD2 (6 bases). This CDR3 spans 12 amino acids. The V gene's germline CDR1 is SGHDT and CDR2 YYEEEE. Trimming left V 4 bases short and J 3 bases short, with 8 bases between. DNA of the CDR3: TGTGCCAGCAGCGAGGGACTCTACGAGCAGTACTTC. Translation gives CASSEGLYEQYF.

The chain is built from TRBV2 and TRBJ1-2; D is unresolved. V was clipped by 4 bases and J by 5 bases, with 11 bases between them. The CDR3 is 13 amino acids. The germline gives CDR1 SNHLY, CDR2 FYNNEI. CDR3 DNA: TGTGCCAGCAGTGCGGAAACTTTATATGGCTACACCTTC. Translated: CASSAETLYGYTF. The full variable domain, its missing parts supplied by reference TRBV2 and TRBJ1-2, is EPEVTQTPSHQVTQMGQEVILRCVPISNHLYFYWYRQILGQKVEFLVSFYNNEISEKSEIFDDQFSVERPDGSNFTLKIRSTKLEDSAMYFCASSAETLYGYTFGSGTRLTVV.